The sequence of this T cell receptor beta chain was determined in a study of radiation and T cells in renal cell carcinoma. Overall study findings and caveats: From baseline, blood top tumor clonotypes peaked at 2 weeks post-radiation.

The assay was immunoSEQ multiplex PCR, and TCRdb's table has in-frame clones only and misses some. The sample shows some 150,000 clones, roughly 85% of them seen only once. Remarks on this clone: Its antigen is not known.

Noted time point: baseline pretreatment blood. Treatment indicated: 15 Gy SBRT to primary tumor, nephrectomy 4 weeks later. Serial blood draws occurred at baseline and 2 and 4 weeks post-SBRT. Sequencing was performed on blood, taken from a patient whose treatment included radiotherapy and nephrectomy. The receptor's source is a woman aged 45-65 years with renal cell carcinoma.

The CDR3 sequence: CASSVTPWVTENTIYF. The CDR3 DNA follows: TGTGCCAGCAGCGTAACCCCGTGGGTGACGGAAAACACCATATATTTT. This rearrangement joins TRBV9 to TRBJ1-3; D gene unclear. The CDR3 is 16 amino acids. Trimming cost V 1 base and J 6 bases, with 17 bases left between them. Germline V gives CDR1 SGDLS, CDR2 YYNGEE.